One T cell receptor beta chain is described in this entry. What it recognizes is unknown. All donors were Caucasian adults living in Nashville, Tennessee. This entry is derived from a study of shared clonotypes between healthy human individuals. Sequenced by immunoSEQ multiplex PCR; TCRdb stores in-frame clones only, minus some. The data contain under 2,500,000 clones, approximately 94% of them singletons. Study results and caveats: The sampled material consisted only of blood, and tissue repertoires are likely to differ. Represented genetic and exposure-history diversity was restricted by having few donors.

Germline V CDR1 and CDR2: SNHLY, FYNNEI. The ends were cut back, 8 bases at V and 2 bases at J, with 16 bases in the middle. This CDR3 region has 14 residues. The J gene is TRBJ2-7, the V gene TRBV2; possibly TRBD2 for D (5 bases). This TCR came from a young man in good health. Sequencing was carried out using naive CD4+ T cells sorted from blood. The subset here: CD45RA+ positively selected. CDR3 coding DNA: TGTGCCAGCGGCGGGTCTCGAGGCACCTACGAGCAGTACTTC. Translating it yields CASGGSRGTYEQYF.